This entry lists 27 T cell receptor beta chains sequenced from one sample in a study of PD-1 blockade in classical Hodgkin lymphoma. Time point noted: newly diagnosed, previously untreated cHL patient sample. Data came from immunoSEQ multiplex PCR; TCRdb stores just in-frame clones and leaves some out. The sample lists some 21,000 clones, around 94% occurring once. Sequences were obtained from peripheral blood mononuclear cells (PBMCs). These receptors originate from a human donor with classical Hodgkin lymphoma.

The chain has TRBV9 and TRBJ2-2, with D hard to call. CDR1 and CDR2 from the germline V gene are SGDLS and YYNGEE. The CDR3 has 15 amino acids. The germline V and J ends were trimmed by 0 bases and 2 bases, with 8 bases remaining between them. The DNA of the CDR3 is TGTGCCAGCAGCGTAGTAGTAGAAAACACCGGGGAGCTGTTTTTT. Amino acids: CASSVVVENTGELFF.

This clone was seen just once. V is TRBV7-2 and J is TRBJ1-1; D unresolved. The germline V and J ends were trimmed by 2 bases and 0 bases, with 10 bases remaining between them. Germline V gene sequence: CDR1 SGHTA, CDR2 FQGNSA. The CDR3 is 15 residues long. The CDR3 bases are TGTGCCAGCAGCTTATTTGTAACCATGAACACTGAAGCTTTCTTT. Translation gives CASSLFVTMNTEAFF.

The chain recombines TRBV6-1 with TRBJ2-3; TRBD2 aligns across 9 bases. The germline gives CDR1 MNHNS, CDR2 SASEGT. V shed 2 bases and J 0 bases; nucleotides not matched to a gene: 12. The CDR3 extends over 19 amino acids. CDR3 loop: CASSERERGARFSTDTQYF. CDR3 in DNA: TGTGCCAGCAGTGAAAGAGAGCGGGGGGCTCGATTTAGCACAGATACGCAGTATTTT.

This chain uses TRBV19 with TRBJ2-3; D is possibly TRBD2 (5 bases). Trimming shortened V by 5 bases and J by 4 bases, and 16 bases separated the two germline ends. The CDR3 is 15 residues long. Germline CDR1 and CDR2: LNHDA and SQIVND (reference sequence). The CDR3 sequence is CASSRDEGSADTQYF. The DNA of the CDR3 is TGTGCCAGTAGTCGCGACGAGGGTAGTGCAGATACGCAGTATTTT.

The rearrangement links TRBV19 to TRBJ2-3; TRBD1 or TRBD2 may be the D gene (5 bases each). The length of the CDR3 is 13 residues. CDR1 and CDR2 (germline): LNHDA, SQIVND (reference sequence). V was cut by 6 bases and J by 2 bases, with 9 bases left in between. The DNA of the CDR3 is TGTGCCAGTAGCGGGGCCTACACAGATACGCAGTATTTT. It translates to CASSGAYTDTQYF.

The chain is built from TRBV5-1 and TRBJ2-5; D uncertain. Deletions cut 6 bases from V and 4 bases from J, with 13 bases between. Germline V gene lookup returns CDR1 SGHRS and CDR2 YFSETQ. This CDR3 has 13 amino acids. CDR3 nucleotides: TGCGCCAGCACGATTCCGGGCTCAGAGACCCAGTACTTC. Amino acids: CASTIPGSETQYF.

The chain employs TRBV11-2 and TRBJ2-7; no firm D call. CDR1 SGHAT and CDR2 FQNNGV come from the germline V gene. The CDR3 totals 13 residues. V was clipped by 1 base and J by 6 bases, with 10 bases between them. CDR3 sequence reads: CASSLGWVGEQYF. DNA of the CDR3: TGTGCCAGCAGCTTAGGATGGGTCGGCGAGCAGTACTTC.

V usage is TRBV6-5 and J usage is TRBJ1-6; 7 bases match TRBD1. Germline CDR1 MNHEY, CDR2 SVGAGI. The CDR3 length is 15 residues. V trimming: 6 bases; J trimming: 8 bases; junction bases outside the gene matches: 10. The CDR3 bases are TGTGCCAGCAGCAGCCTACAGGGGCGGGATTCACCCCTCCACTTT. The encoded protein is CASSSLQGRDSPLHF.

The chain is built from TRBV6-5 and TRBJ1-4; D perhaps matches TRBD1 (5 bases). The germline CDR1 and CDR2 sequences are MNHEY and SVGAGI. V was clipped by 2 bases and J by 5 bases, with 12 bases between them. There are 15 residues in the CDR3. As DNA, the CDR3 is TGTGCCAGCAGTTACGGGTACAGGTGGAATGAAAAACTGTTTTTT. Encoded protein: CASSYGYRWNEKLFF.

This chain links TRBV29-1 with TRBJ1-3, with a possible D match to TRBD1 (5 bases). The germline gives CDR1 SQVTM, CDR2 ANQGSEA. The length of the CDR3 is 14 residues. V dropped 4 bases and J dropped 0 bases, with 10 bases sitting between them. In DNA form, the CDR3 reads TGCAGCGTTGGATGGGGGGGCTCTGGAAACACCATATATTTT. Amino acids: CSVGWGGSGNTIYF.

The chain is built from TRBV9 and TRBJ2-5; 11 positions match TRBD1. The ends lost 4 bases at V and 2 bases at J; junction bases unmatched: 7. The CDR3 loop spans 16 amino acids. The germline V gene has CDR1 SGDLS and CDR2 YYNGEE. This CDR3 is CASSPRTGGNQETQYF. The DNA of the CDR3 is TGTGCCAGCAGCCCTCGGACAGGGGGCAATCAAGAGACCCAGTACTTC.

The chain recombines TRBV10-2 with TRBJ2-7, with TRBD1 identical over 10 bases. Germline V CDR1 and CDR2: WSHSY, SAAADI. V shed 2 bases and J 6 bases; nucleotides not matched to a gene: 7. The CDR3 runs to 15 residues. Here the CDR3 DNA reads TGCGCCAGCAGTGAGCCCGGGACAGGGGTGTCCGAGCAGTACTTC. Its protein product is CASSEPGTGVSEQYF.

J is TRBJ2-3 and V is TRBV5-1; 9 nucleotides align to TRBD2. The germline CDR1 and CDR2 sequences are SGHRS and YFSETQ. Germline trimming cut 0 bases from V and 8 bases from J; bases unmatched to any gene: 13. The CDR3 is 17 amino acids. Written as DNA, the CDR3 is TGCGCCAGCAGCTTGGATTCGGGCGGGGGGGCGCCCGGTACGCAGTATTTT. This encodes CASSLDSGGGAPGTQYF.

This clone has only one observation. V and J are TRBV19 and TRBJ2-7, with 8 bases aligning to TRBD1. J gave up 3 bases and V 6 bases, and 10 bases lay outside the gene matches. Germline-derived CDR1 and CDR2 are LNHDA and SQIVND (reference sequence). The CDR3 runs to 15 residues. The CDR3 sequence: CASSQGAQISYEQYF. The CDR3 DNA reads as TGTGCCAGTAGCCAGGGGGCGCAGATCAGCTACGAGCAGTACTTC.

The V and J genes are TRBV19 and TRBJ2-5; no clear D. V lost 0 bases and J lost 7, with 12 bases in between. Germline-derived CDR1 and CDR2 are LNHDA and SQIVND (reference sequence). The CDR3 contains 14 residues. CDR3 region: CASSIDGLGGTQYF. The CDR3 nucleotides read TGTGCCAGTAGTATAGATGGGCTAGGCGGGACCCAGTACTTC.

This clone was detected only once. The genes are TRBV19 and TRBJ2-5; TRBD1 aligns across 7 bases. The CDR3 extends over 13 amino acids. Germline CDR1 LNHDA, CDR2 SQIVND (reference sequence). J gave up 3 bases and V 6 bases, and 4 bases lay outside the gene matches. CDR3 region: CASSSDREETQYF. The DNA for the CDR3 is TGTGCCAGTAGCAGTGACAGGGAAGAGACCCAGTACTTC.

The genes are TRBV7-9 and TRBJ1-2; 12 bases map to TRBD1. J was trimmed by 7 bases and V by 5 bases; bases with no gene match: 5. In germline, CDR1 is SEHNR, CDR2 FQNEAQ (reference sequence). The CDR3 runs 14 residues. The CDR3 reads CASSPGQGAGGYTF. The CDR3 DNA reads TGTGCCAGCAGCCCGGGACAGGGGGCGGGTGGCTACACCTTC.

The rearrangement joins TRBV7-9 to TRBJ2-2; D might be TRBD1 (6 bases). This CDR3 has 14 residues. Germline values: CDR1 SEHNR, CDR2 FQNEAQ (reference sequence). V shed 4 bases and J shed 5 bases, with 11 bases lying between them. CDR3 bases: TGTGCCAGCAGCTCAGGGGCTACTACCGGGGAGCTGTTTTTT. Translation gives CASSSGATTGELFF.

This rearrangement joins TRBV2 to TRBJ2-3, with D possibly TRBD2 on 5 matching bases. Germline CDR1 reads SNHLY; CDR2 reads FYNNEI. V lost 6 bases, J lost 0 bases, and 10 bases lay in between. The CDR3 spans 14 residues. This CDR3 reads CASRTGISTDTQYF. The CDR3 DNA follows: TGTGCCAGCAGAACCGGGATTAGCACAGATACGCAGTATTTT.

Concerning this clone itself: The junction shows a germline mismatch at one end, possibly a read error. The J gene is TRBJ2-2, the V gene TRBV6-5, with D hard to call. Germline values: CDR1 MNHEY, CDR2 SVGAGI. CDR3 length equals 14 residues. This CDR3 reads CASSYRLNAGELFF. The CDR3 DNA reads TGTGCCAGCAGTTACAGGTTGAACGCCGGGGAGCTGTTTTTT.

The chain uses TRBV4-1 and TRBJ2-7, with D perhaps given as TRBD1 or TRBD2 (5 bases each). The CDR3 spans 14 residues. The V end was cut by 0 bases, the J end by 2 bases, with 8 bases between. The germline CDR1 and CDR2 sequences are MGHRA and YSYEKL. The DNA for the CDR3 is TGCGCCAGCAGCCAAGAGAGGGGTACCTACGAGCAGTACTTC. It translates to CASSQERGTYEQYF.

CDR3 in DNA: TGCGCCAGCAGCTTGGGAGCGGAAAACACTGAAGCTTTCTTT. Protein: CASSLGAENTEAFF. The rearrangement uses TRBV5-1 and TRBJ1-1, with D unclear. With 0 bases removed from V and 2 bases from J, the gap between germline ends came to 8 bases. Germline V gives CDR1 SGHRS, CDR2 YFSETQ. This CDR3 has 14 amino acids. Full variable domain (outside the CDR3, taken from reference TRBV5-1 and TRBJ1-1): KAGVTQTPRYLIKTRGQQVTLSCSPISGHRSVSWYQQTPGQGLQFLFEYFSETQRNKGNFPGRFSGRQFSNSRSEMNVSTLELGDSALYLCASSLGAENTEAFFGQGTRLTVV.

This chain links TRBV2 with TRBJ2-7, with D maybe TRBD1 (6 bases). Germline lookup yields CDR1 SNHLY and CDR2 FYNNEI. V was pared by 4 bases and J by 6 bases, with 22 bases between. The length of the CDR3 is 16 residues. As DNA, the CDR3 is TGTGCCAGCAGTGCCGACGCAGGGGCCCCTCCGAGCGAGCAGTACTTC. Protein product: CASSADAGAPPSEQYF.

The rearrangement uses TRBV5-4 and TRBJ2-1; D is unclear. Trimming left V 4 bases short and J 4 bases short, with 15 bases between. The CDR3 spans 15 residues. Per germline, CDR1 SGHNT and CDR2 YYREEE (reference sequence). The chain's CDR3 is CASSPGMSLYNEQFF. The CDR3 nucleotides are TGTGCCAGCAGCCCGGGTATGTCCTTATACAATGAGCAGTTCTTC.

The gene calls are TRBV2 and TRBJ2-7; D not certain. Germline V CDR1 and CDR2: SNHLY, FYNNEI. The CDR3 length is 14 residues. V lost 4 bases to trimming and J lost 2 bases, with 12 bases between them. The CDR3 coding sequence is TGTGCCAGCAGTGGAGGACGGAACCCCTACGAGCAGTACTTC. The encoded protein is CASSGGRNPYEQYF.

This clone occurred once. The V gene is TRBV6-5, the J gene TRBJ1-3, with no clear D. V lost 6 bases, J lost 0 bases, and 9 bases lay in between. Germline loops: CDR1 MNHEY, CDR2 SVGAGI. The CDR3 length is 14 residues. The CDR3 is CASSPGHSGNTIYF. The CDR3 nucleotides read TGTGCCAGCAGCCCCGGGCACTCTGGAAACACCATATATTTT.

The J gene is TRBJ2-7, the V gene TRBV19; perhaps TRBD1 as D (6 bases). The CDR3 has 13 amino acids. Germline loops: CDR1 LNHDA, CDR2 SQIVND (reference sequence). V gave up 3 bases and J gave up 2 bases, with 8 bases separating them. DNA for the CDR3: TGTGCCAGTAGTATGGACAGAGCCTACGAGCAGTACTTC. It encodes CASSMDRAYEQYF.